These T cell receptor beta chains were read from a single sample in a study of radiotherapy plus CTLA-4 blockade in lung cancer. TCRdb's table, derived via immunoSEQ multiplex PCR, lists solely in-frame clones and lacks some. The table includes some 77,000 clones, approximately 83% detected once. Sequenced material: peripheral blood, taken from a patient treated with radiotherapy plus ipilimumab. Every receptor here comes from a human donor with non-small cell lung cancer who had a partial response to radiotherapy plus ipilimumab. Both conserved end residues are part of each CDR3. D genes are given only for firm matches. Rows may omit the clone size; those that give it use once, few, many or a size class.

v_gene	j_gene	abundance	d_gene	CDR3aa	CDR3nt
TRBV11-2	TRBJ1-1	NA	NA	CASSSRVGSPEAFF	TGTGCCAGCAGCTCTAGGGTTGGGAGCCCTGAAGCTTTCTTT
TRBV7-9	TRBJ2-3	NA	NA	CASSLIGSLTDTQYF	TGTGCCAGCAGCTTAATCGGGAGTTTGACAGATACGCAGTATTTT
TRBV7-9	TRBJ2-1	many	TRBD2	CASSLAAAGRTDEQFF	TGTGCCAGCAGCTTAGCGGCAGCGGGAAGAACAGATGAGCAGTTCTTC
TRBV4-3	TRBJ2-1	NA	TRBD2	CASSQDPSGRADEQFF	TGCGCCAGCAGCCAAGATCCTAGCGGGAGGGCCGATGAGCAGTTCTTC
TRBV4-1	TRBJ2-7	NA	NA	CASSQLYFHEQYF	TGCGCCAGCAGCCAACTCTATTTCCACGAGCAGTACTTC
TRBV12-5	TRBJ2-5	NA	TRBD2	CASGPGLADPMQETQYF	TGTGCTAGTGGCCCGGGACTAGCGGACCCGATGCAAGAGACCCAGTACTTC
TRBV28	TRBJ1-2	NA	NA	CASMHTDYGYTF	TGTGCCAGCATGCACACAGACTATGGCTACACCTTC
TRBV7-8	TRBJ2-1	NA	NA	CASSGLAPRSNNEQFF	TGTGCCAGCAGCGGTTTGGCGCCTAGAAGCAACAATGAGCAGTTCTTC
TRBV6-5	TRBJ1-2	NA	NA	CASSYSGDSYTF	TGTGCCAGCAGTTACTCCGGGGACTCCTACACCTTC
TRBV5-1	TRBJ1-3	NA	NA	CASSTGGSSGNTIYF	TGCGCCAGCAGCACGGGAGGAAGCTCTGGAAACACCATATATTTT
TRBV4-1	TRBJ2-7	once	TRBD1	CASSQPWTGGDEQYF	TGCGCCAGCAGCCAACCGTGGACAGGGGGGGACGAGCAGTACTTC
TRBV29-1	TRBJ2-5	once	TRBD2	CSVEVAGEETQYF	TGCAGCGTTGAGGTGGCGGGAGAAGAGACCCAGTACTTC
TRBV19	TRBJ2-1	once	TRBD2	CASSLGLAVLNEQFF	TGTGCCAGTAGTCTTGGACTAGCGGTCCTAAATGAGCAGTTCTTC
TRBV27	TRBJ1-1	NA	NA	CASSLEVPGHTEAFF	TGTGCCAGCAGTTTAGAGGTACCAGGGCACACTGAAGCTTTCTTT
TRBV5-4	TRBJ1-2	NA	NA	CASSWGYTANYGYTF	TGTGCCAGCAGTTGGGGCTACACAGCTAACTATGGCTACACCTTC
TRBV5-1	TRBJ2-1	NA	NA	CASSPDSPYNEQFF	TGCGCCAGCAGCCCGGACAGCCCCTACAATGAGCAGTTCTTC